These 9 T cell receptor beta chains came from one sample sequenced in a study of shared clonotypes between healthy human individuals. Sequenced by immunoSEQ multiplex PCR; TCRdb stores in-frame clones only, minus some. Of roughly 520,000 clones in the sample, roughly 95% were seen once. The material sequenced was naive CD4+ T cells sorted from blood. The subset denotes: CD45RA+ positively selected. The receptors were gathered from a woman aged 25 to 39 in good health.

This clone was detected only once. The gene calls are TRBV2 and TRBJ2-1; no firm D call. With 0 bases removed from V and 10 bases from J, the gap between germline ends came to 13 bases. Looked up from germline, CDR1 is SNHLY and CDR2 is FYNNEI. This CDR3 has 14 residues. CDR3 in DNA: TGTGCCAGCAGTGAAGCCTGGACCCCCACCGAGCAGTTCTTC. It yields the protein CASSEAWTPTEQFF.

V gene TRBV5-5 combines with J gene TRBJ2-7; no clear D gene. The CDR3 extends over 14 amino acids. The germline V and J ends were trimmed by 0 bases and 4 bases, with 11 bases remaining between them. Germline V gives CDR1 SGHKS, CDR2 YYEKEE (reference sequence). The CDR3 DNA reads TGTGCCAGCAGCTTGGAAAGGCGGAATTACGAGCAGTACTTC. Its protein is CASSLERRNYEQYF.

The rearrangement uses TRBV11-1 and TRBJ2-3; TRBD1 matches at 10 bases. V lost 6 bases and J lost 6; bases outside the gene matches: 9. CDR3 size: 15 residues. Germline-derived CDR1 and CDR2 are SGHAT and FQDESV (reference sequence). CDR3 nucleotide sequence: TGTGCCAGCAGTACCGGGCCGGACAGGGGGGATACGCAGTATTTT. It yields the protein CASSTGPDRGDTQYF.

The gene calls are TRBV21-1 and TRBJ1-5; TRBD1, the D gene given by the table, was not confirmed from the DNA. TRBV21-1 is a recognized pseudogene. The CDR3 runs 17 residues. CDR3 protein: CASSKGDREQSSQPQHF. The CDR3 DNA is TGTGCCAGCAGCAAAGGGGACAGGGAACAATCGAGTCAGCCCCAGCATTTT.

The gene calls are TRBV6-4 and TRBJ2-5; unclear D gene. The CDR3 spans 13 residues. Between the trimmed V and J ends, which lost 4 bases and 5 bases, there was a span of 11 bases. CDR1 and CDR2 (germline): MRHNA, SNTAGT. The CDR3 bases are TGTGCCAGCAGTGTACATCCCGAGGAGACCCAGTACTTC. Translation: CASSVHPEETQYF.

The genes are TRBV15 and TRBJ2-3; D is possibly TRBD1 or TRBD2 (5 bases each). CDR3 length: 13 amino acids. V was trimmed by 11 bases and J by 4 bases, leaving 16 bases between them. Germline CDR1 and CDR2: LNHNV and YYDKDF (reference sequence). For the CDR3, the DNA is TGTGCCGCCCAGGGAGCGGCGGCAGATACGCAGTATTTT. It specifies CAAQGAAADTQYF.

The chain uses TRBV15 and TRBJ2-5; tentative D call: TRBD2 (6 bases). CDR3 size: 15 residues. Trimming stripped 2 bases from V and 5 bases from J, with 15 bases between. From germline, CDR1 is LNHNV and CDR2 YYDKDF (reference sequence). The CDR3 DNA reads as TGTGCCACCAGCAGATTAGCGGCTAGGGAGGAGACCCAGTACTTC. This sequence encodes CATSRLAAREETQYF.

The chain couples TRBV18 to TRBJ2-1; TRBD1 matches 9 bases. CDR3 length: 16 amino acids. Germline V gene data show CDR1 as KGHSH and CDR2 as LQKENI. V shed 3 bases and J 5 bases; nucleotides not matched to a gene: 8. CDR3 in DNA: TGTGCCAGCTCACCTTATAGGGACAGGGTAAACAATGAGCAGTTCTTC. It translates to CASSPYRDRVNNEQFF.

This clone is a singleton in its sample. The chain links TRBV4-1 to TRBJ2-5; 12 bases line up with TRBD2. Trimming cost V 0 bases and J 2 bases; bases outside gene matches: 1. Germline CDR1 reads MGHRA; CDR2 reads YSYEKL. The CDR3 runs 16 residues. CDR3 residues: CASSQETSGRQETQYF. The DNA for the CDR3 is TGCGCCAGCAGCCAAGAGACTAGCGGGAGACAAGAGACCCAGTACTTC.